This TCR beta chain was identified during a study of blood T cell repertoires in COVID-19. Source study methods: The assay estimated nucleated cells by amplifying reference gene primers. The assay was immunoSEQ multiplex PCR, and TCRdb's table has in-frame clones only and misses some. That table furnishes V, J and clone size, whereas the DNA furnished D and trimming. This sample has 98,000 or so clones, with roughly four fifths found just once. The CDR3 is 13 residues long. With V trimmed by 7 bases and J by 10 bases, 6 bases remained unmatched. Sequencing was done on a sample of peripheral blood. The receptor comes from a man in his sixties with acute or convalescent COVID-19. The rearrangement links TRBV12-3 or TRBV12-4 to TRBJ2-1; 11 bases are shared with TRBD2. DNA for the CDR3: TGTGCCAGCATTTTTAGCGGGAGGGCCGAGCAGTTCTTC. Translated, it gives CASIFSGRAEQFF.